This T cell receptor beta chain was profiled in a study of CD4 T cells in relation to SARS-CoV-2 and coronaviruses. Only in-frame clones appear in the TCRdb table, and some are missing; sequencing was by immunoSEQ multiplex PCR. Here the sample spans about 22,000 clones, about 66% being singletons. Worth noting for this clone: No antigen is known for it.

V was clipped by 6 bases and J by 6 bases, with 7 bases between them. The CDR3 length is 11 residues. Germline V gives CDR1 MGHDK, CDR2 SYGVNS. Unexposed donor CD4+ T cells date from 2011-2018, before the COVID-19 pandemic. The cells were cultured for less than twelve days before CD4+ T cells were isolated. The chain is built from TRBV25-1 and TRBJ2-3; D is undetermined. This sequence was found in a human donor in good health. What was sequenced was CD4+ T cells from PBMCs, cultured in vitro. DNA of the CDR3: TGTGCCAGCAGAGTAGGGGATACGCAGTATTTT. It encodes CASRVGDTQYF.